This record covers a single T cell receptor beta chain. Its specificity is not known. Making use of molecular barcodes, quantitative 5'-RACE generated TCR beta libraries. TCRdb reprocessed the 5' RACE reads with MiXCR, giving one entry per CDR3 protein. The table includes about 540,000 distinct CDR3 sequences, 10% to 15% detected once. The source of the sample is a study of CD8 T cells in ankylosing spondylitis. The study's findings and limits: Reports of some motif variants in reactive arthritis synovial fluid and blood predate this one. What appeared characteristic of ankylosing spondylitis blood was a TCR beta motif of eight highly homologous variants. Disease-linked clones reportedly showed significant enrichment in matched ankylosing spondylitis synovial fluid.

The V end was cut by 4 bases, the J end by 4 bases, with 20 bases between. Germline assignment: CDR1 MNHNS and CDR2 SASEGT. The CDR3 totals 17 residues. Sample: blood, either unsorted or a sorted T cell fraction (not recorded which). V gene TRBV6-1 combines with J gene TRBJ1-5, with D possibly TRBD1 on 5 matching bases. The clonotype comes from a male donor with ankylosing spondylitis. The CDR3 DNA reads TGTGCCAGCAGTGGGGCCTTAGGGGTCTTCCTTAATCAGCCCCAGCATTTT. It specifies CASSGALGVFLNQPQHF.